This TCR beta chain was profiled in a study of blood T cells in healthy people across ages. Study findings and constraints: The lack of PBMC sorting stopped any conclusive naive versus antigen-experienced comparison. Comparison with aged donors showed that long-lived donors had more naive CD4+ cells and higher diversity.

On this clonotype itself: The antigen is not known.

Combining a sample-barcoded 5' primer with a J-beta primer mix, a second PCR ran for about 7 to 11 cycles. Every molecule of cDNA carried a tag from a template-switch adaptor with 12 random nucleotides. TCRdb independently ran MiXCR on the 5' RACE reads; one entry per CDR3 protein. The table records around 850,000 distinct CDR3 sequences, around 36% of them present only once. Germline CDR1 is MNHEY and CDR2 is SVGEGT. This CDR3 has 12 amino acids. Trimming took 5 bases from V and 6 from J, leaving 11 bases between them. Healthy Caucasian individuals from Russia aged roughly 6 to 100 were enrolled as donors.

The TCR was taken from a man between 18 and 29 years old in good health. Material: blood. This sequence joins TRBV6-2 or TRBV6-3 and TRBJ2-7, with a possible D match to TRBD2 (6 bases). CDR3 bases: TGTGCCAGCAGTGAGACTAGGATCGAGCAGTACTTC. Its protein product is CASSETRIEQYF.